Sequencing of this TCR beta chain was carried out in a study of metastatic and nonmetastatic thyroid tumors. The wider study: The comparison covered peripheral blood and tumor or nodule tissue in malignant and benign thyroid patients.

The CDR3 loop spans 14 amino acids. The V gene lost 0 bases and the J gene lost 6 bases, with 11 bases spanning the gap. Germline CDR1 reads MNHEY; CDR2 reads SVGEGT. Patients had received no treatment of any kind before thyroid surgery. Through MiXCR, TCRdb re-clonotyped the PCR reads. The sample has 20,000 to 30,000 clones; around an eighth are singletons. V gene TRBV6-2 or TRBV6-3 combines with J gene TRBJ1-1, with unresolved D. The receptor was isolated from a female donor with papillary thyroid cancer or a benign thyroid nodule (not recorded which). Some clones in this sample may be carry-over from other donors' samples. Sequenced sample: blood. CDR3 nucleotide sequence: TGTGCCAGCAGTTACTCTTGGAGGGTTGCTGAAGCTTTCTTT. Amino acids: CASSYSWRVAEAFF.